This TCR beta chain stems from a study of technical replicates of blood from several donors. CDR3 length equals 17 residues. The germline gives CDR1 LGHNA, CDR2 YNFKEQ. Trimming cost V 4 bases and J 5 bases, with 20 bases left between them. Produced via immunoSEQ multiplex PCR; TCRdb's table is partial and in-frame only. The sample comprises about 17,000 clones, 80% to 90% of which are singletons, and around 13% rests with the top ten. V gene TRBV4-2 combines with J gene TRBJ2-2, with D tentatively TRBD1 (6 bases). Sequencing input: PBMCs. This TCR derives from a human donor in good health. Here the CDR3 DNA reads TGTGCCAGCAGCCCACGGTCATCGGGTCAGGGGACCGGGGAGCTGTTTTTT. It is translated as CASSPRSSGQGTGELFF.